This entry lists 21 T cell receptor beta chains sequenced from one sample in a study of T cells in Graves' hyperthyroidism and ophthalmopathy. TCR beta CDR3 regions were amplified from RNA. HTBI primers drove first-round RT-PCR of the TCR CDR3. TCRdb passed the multiplex PCR reads through MiXCR, listing each CDR3 protein once. The repertoire consists of 650,000 to 700,000 distinct CDR3 sequences, with roughly 17% occurring once and the leading ten covering 15%. Material: blood. These receptors were taken from a man over 45 with Graves' hyperthyroidism.

As to this clonotype: At one boundary the junction diverges from the germline segment, which might be a read error. The chain has TRBV28 and TRBJ1-3; D is uncertain. Germline V CDR1 and CDR2: MDHEN, SYDVKM. CDR3 length: 13 residues. The CDR3 region has the DNA TGTGCCAGCAGCCCTTTCGGCGGAACCACCATATATTTT. The encoded protein is CASSPFGGTTIYF.

To note about this clonotype: The junction shows a germline mismatch at one end, possibly a read error. The rearrangement uses TRBV12-3 or TRBV12-4 and TRBJ2-1; tentatively, D is TRBD2 (6 bases). The CDR3 has 14 amino acids. This CDR3 is CASSLGTSYNEHFF. The CDR3 bases are TGTGCCAGCAGTTTAGGTACTAGCTACAATGAGCATTTCTTC.

In this sample, this clonotype turned up many times. V usage is TRBV7-9 and J usage is TRBJ1-2; D remains ambiguous. The V gene's germline CDR1 is SEHNR and CDR2 FQNEAQ (reference sequence). Trimming shortened V by 1 base and J by 0 bases, and 9 bases separated the two germline ends. The CDR3 extends over 15 amino acids. The CDR3 DNA reads TGTGCCAGCAGCTTAGTTCCAGCTTCTAACTATGGCTACACCTTC. Translating gives CASSLVPASNYGYTF.

This clonotype was seen at least ten times. One end of the junction varies from germline; a read error may be responsible. The chain joins TRBV7-7 to TRBJ2-2; the D gene is possibly TRBD2 (6 bases). Germline-derived CDR1 and CDR2 are SSHAT and FNYEAQ (reference sequence). The CDR3 runs to 14 residues. The CDR3 DNA is TGTGCTAGCAGCTGGCGGGGAGGCACCGGGGAGCTGTTTTTT. Its protein is CASSWRGGTGELFF.

This clonotype was observed many times. The chain recombines TRBV2 with TRBJ2-4; D ambiguous. The CDR3 sequence is 15 residues long. CDR1 is SNHLY and CDR2 is FYNNEI in the germline V gene. V shed 7 bases and J shed 0 bases, with 13 bases lying between them. CDR3 sequence: CASTAEVLAKNIQYF. CDR3 bases: TGTGCCAGCACGGCGGAAGTCCTAGCCAAAAACATTCAGTACTTC.

V is TRBV5-1 and J is TRBJ1-2, with D possibly matching TRBD1 (6 bases). The CDR3 sequence is 15 residues long. The germline V and J ends were trimmed by 0 bases and 0 bases, with 9 bases remaining between them. Germline V gene sequence: CDR1 SGHRS, CDR2 YFSETQ. The DNA for the CDR3 is TGCGCCAGCAGCTTGGAGACAGGCCCTAACTATGGCTACACCTTC. Amino acids: CASSLETGPNYGYTF.

The chain joins TRBV30 to TRBJ2-3; 9 bases agree with TRBD2. This CDR3 comprises 16 residues. Germline V CDR1 and CDR2: GTSNPN, SVGIG (reference sequence). Trimming cost V 7 bases and J 0 bases; bases outside gene matches: 11. CDR3 region: CASTSGDFLSTDTQYF. DNA for the CDR3: TGTGCCTCGACTAGCGGAGACTTTCTCAGCACAGATACGCAGTATTTT.

A few counts support this clonotype. The chain links TRBV7-9 to TRBJ2-1, with 12 bases that match TRBD2. The CDR3 is 13 amino acids. V was clipped by 9 bases and J by 6 bases; unmatched bases: 3. Germline V lookup: CDR1 SEHNR, CDR2 FQNEAQ (reference sequence). This chain's CDR3 is CASASGRVNEQFF. CDR3 bases: TGTGCCAGTGCTAGCGGGAGGGTCAATGAGCAGTTCTTC.

The chain has TRBV6-1 and TRBJ1-1; 11 bases fit TRBD1. CDR1 is MNHNS, CDR2 SASEGT, per germline. CDR3 length equals 23 residues. After removal of 3 bases from V and 4 bases from J, the junction contained 28 bases not matched to a gene. The CDR3 protein is CASSEKVRAGQGVPLFRPTEAFF. The CDR3 DNA follows: TGTGCCAGCAGTGAGAAAGTGAGGGCGGGACAGGGGGTCCCATTGTTCCGGCCCACTGAAGCTTTCTTT.

The gene calls are TRBV11-2 and TRBJ2-7; D is ambiguous. Trimming shortened V by 5 bases and J by 0 bases, and 14 bases separated the two germline ends. The V gene's germline CDR1 is SGHAT and CDR2 FQNNGV. This CDR3 is built from 15 residues. The CDR3 sequence: CASSPVGGSSYEQYF. As DNA, the CDR3 is TGTGCCAGCAGCCCCGTGGGCGGCTCCTCCTACGAGCAGTACTTC.

The table lists this clonotype with many counts. The V gene is TRBV27, the J gene TRBJ2-3, with TRBD2 matching over 9 bases. CDR1 and CDR2 (germline): MNHEY, SMNVEV (reference sequence). J lost 6 bases, V lost 5 bases, and 6 bases had no gene match. This CDR3 has 14 amino acids. CDR3 loop: CASSVREGGDTQYF. Written as DNA, the CDR3 is TGTGCCAGCAGTGTGCGGGAGGGTGGCGATACGCAGTATTTT.

This clonotype was recorded at least ten times. J is TRBJ1-2 and V is TRBV12-3 or TRBV12-4, with 7 bases matching TRBD1. V lost 5 bases, J lost 0 bases, and 6 bases stayed unmatched. The CDR3 totals 15 residues. CDR3 coding DNA: TGTGCCAGCAGTGACAGGGCGACTCCTAACTATGGCTACACCTTC. Protein product: CASSDRATPNYGYTF.

The genes are TRBV19 and TRBJ2-7; D not resolved. Deletions cut 3 bases from V and 2 bases from J, with 8 bases between. The V gene's germline CDR1 is LNHDA and CDR2 SQIVND (reference sequence). The CDR3 totals 13 residues. The CDR3 region has the DNA TGTGCCAGTAGTATGTTACTCGCCTACGAGCAGTACTTC. Translation: CASSMLLAYEQYF.

The chain uses TRBV19 and TRBJ2-2; unclear D gene. The CDR3 covers 16 residues. V was shortened by 1 base and J by 5 bases, with 14 bases between the two germline ends. Germline-derived CDR1 and CDR2 are LNHDA and SQIVND (reference sequence). CDR3 in amino acids: CASSIVGLKRTGELFF. Written as DNA, the CDR3 is TGTGCCAGTAGTATAGTTGGGCTAAAGAGGACCGGGGAGCTGTTTTTT. Full variable domain (remainder filled in from reference TRBV19 and TRBJ2-2): DGGITQSPKYLFRKEGQNVTLSCEQNLNHDAMYWYRQDPGQGLRLIYYSQIVNDFQKGDIAEGYSVSREKKESFPLTVTSAQKNPTAFYLCASSIVGLKRTGELFFGEGSRLTVL.

V is TRBV5-1 and J is TRBJ2-2; D may be TRBD1 (6 bases). V lost 4 bases to trimming and J lost 7 bases, with 17 bases between them. The CDR3 has 15 amino acids. Germline V gene sequence: CDR1 SGHRS, CDR2 YFSETQ. In nucleotides, the CDR3 is TGCGCCAGCAGCCCTCGAGGGGGAAGCGGCGGGGAGCTGTTTTTT. Encoded protein: CASSPRGGSGGELFF.

As concerns this clonotype: The junction differs from germline at one of its ends, possibly a read error. The chain couples TRBV28 to TRBJ2-1; 11 bases agree with TRBD2. Germline V CDR1 and CDR2: MDHEN, SYDVKM. The CDR3 is 18 residues long. The CDR3 reads CASSYQRLAGSSYNEQSF. The CDR3 nucleotides read TGTGCCAGCAGTTACCAGAGACTAGCGGGAAGCTCCTACAATGAGCAGTCCTTC.

This clonotype was observed at least ten times. V gene TRBV12-3 or TRBV12-4 combines with J gene TRBJ1-1, with 8 positions matching TRBD1. The CDR3 consists of 16 residues. V was clipped by 4 bases and J by 1 base; unmatched bases: 8. As DNA, the CDR3 is TGTGCCAGCAGTTCCGGACAGGGTGCTCAGAACACTGAAGCTTTCTTT. It specifies CASSSGQGAQNTEAFF.

This clonotype was recorded many times. This chain joins TRBV2 and TRBJ2-7; TRBD2 is a possible D gene (6 bases). The CDR3 has 15 residues. The germline V gene encodes CDR1 SNHLY and CDR2 FYNNEI. Trimming removed 4 bases at V and 0 bases at J, with 13 bases between. The CDR3 loop reads CASSGSAGSSYEQYF. As DNA, the CDR3 is TGTGCCAGCAGTGGGAGCGCGGGGAGCTCCTACGAGCAGTACTTC.

This clonotype was observed a few times. The chain is built from TRBV24-1 and TRBJ1-5; D is ambiguous. Per the germline V gene, CDR1 is KGHDR and CDR2 is SFDVKD. CDR3 length: 15 residues. V lost 5 bases, J lost 0 bases, and 10 bases lay in between. The CDR3 nucleotides are TGTGCCACCAGTGGGGGAGACGGTAGCAATCAGCCCCAGCATTTT. It is translated as CATSGGDGSNQPQHF.

V usage is TRBV20-1 and J usage is TRBJ2-1, with D possibly matching TRBD2 (6 bases). The CDR3 contains 12 residues. Germline values: CDR1 DFQATT, CDR2 SNEGSKA (reference sequence). This CDR3 reads CSTRGNYNEQFF. CDR3 nucleotides: TGCAGCACTCGCGGGAACTACAATGAGCAGTTCTTC.

This chain joins TRBV19 and TRBJ1-1, with TRBD1 identical over 8 bases. J gave up 0 bases and V 3 bases, and 9 bases lay outside the gene matches. The CDR3 runs 17 residues. Germline CDR1 and CDR2: LNHDA and SQIVND (reference sequence). The CDR3 nucleotides read TGTGCCAGTAGTATTACTGGGGCAGGGGGCATGAACACTGAAGCTTTCTTT. Translating gives CASSITGAGGMNTEAFF.